This TCR beta chain was profiled in a study of blood T cell repertoires in COVID-19. The V end was cut by 0 bases, the J end by 1 base, with 8 bases between. Germline V gives CDR1 SQVTM, CDR2 ANQGSEA. This CDR3 comprises 14 residues. Original processing methods: How many nucleated cells were present was estimated from reference gene primer amplification. TCRdb keeps only in-frame clones here, not all; method: immunoSEQ multiplex PCR. V, J and clone size are taken as reported in that table, and D and trimming were inferred from the DNA itself. The table lists fewer than 120,000 clones, approximately 90% of them singletons, with more than 4.5% in the top ten.

V and J are TRBV29-1 and TRBJ2-3; D gene uncertain. The receptor's source is a human donor in a cohort sampled during active COVID-19. The material sequenced was peripheral blood. The CDR3 region is CSVEDRHRTDTQYF. The CDR3 region has the DNA TGCAGCGTTGAAGACCGACACCGCACAGATACGCAGTATTTT.